A single sample gave rise to the 12 T cell receptor beta chains below, sequenced in a study of T cells in Graves' hyperthyroidism and ophthalmopathy. What was amplified from RNA transcripts were TCR beta CDR3 regions. The primer set for the first-round RT-PCR of the TCR CDR3 was HTBI. Via MiXCR, TCRdb re-called the multiplex PCR reads, giving one row per CDR3 protein. The sample holds 550,000 to 700,000 distinct CDR3 sequences, 35% to 55% seen once. The sample comprised peripheral blood or thyroid tissue (not recorded which). These receptors were collected from an adult woman with Graves' disease, either hyperthyroidism or ophthalmopathy (not recorded which).

The chain joins TRBV30 to TRBJ2-7; TRBD1 aligns across 7 bases. The ends lost 1 base at V and 5 bases at J; junction bases unmatched: 5. The length of the CDR3 is 13 residues. CDR1 and CDR2 (germline): GTSNPN, SVGIG (reference sequence). As DNA, the CDR3 is TGTGCCTGGAGTGAAGGGGGCATCGACGAGCAGTACTTC. It is translated as CAWSEGGIDEQYF.

In this sample, this clonotype turned up once. An end of the junction does not agree with germline; a read error may underlie this. This rearrangement joins TRBV7-9 to TRBJ2-7, with D perhaps TRBD1 or TRBD2 (5 bases each). This CDR3 spans 14 amino acids. Per germline, CDR1 SEHNR and CDR2 FQNEAQ (reference sequence). As DNA, the CDR3 is TGTGCCAGCAGCTTGAGGGGCTACACCGGGGAGCTGTACTTC. Protein: CASSLRGYTGELYF.

The chain carries TRBV5-1 and TRBJ2-7; 9 nucleotides align to TRBD1. The CDR3 sequence is 16 residues long. Germline CDR1 is SGHRS and CDR2 is YFSETQ. J was trimmed by 2 bases and V by 4 bases; bases with no gene match: 10. The CDR3 loop is CASSPGTGTGPYEQYF. CDR3 DNA: TGCGCCAGCAGCCCTGGGACAGGGACAGGCCCCTACGAGCAGTACTTC.

This rearrangement joins TRBV7-2 to TRBJ2-6, with D hard to call. This CDR3 spans 16 amino acids. V was shortened by 5 bases and J by 0 bases, with 11 bases between the two germline ends. CDR1 is SGHTA and CDR2 is FQGNSA in the germline V gene. CDR3 loop: CASSPTGLSGANVLTF. CDR3 sequence (DNA): TGTGCCAGCAGCCCGACGGGCCTCTCTGGGGCCAACGTCCTGACTTTC. Looking up the rest from reference TRBV7-2 and TRBJ2-6 gives the full variable domain: GAGVSQSPSNKVTEKGKDVELRCDPISGHTALYWYRQSLGQGLEFLIYFQGNSAPDKSGLPSDRFSAERTGGSVSTLTIQRTQQEDSAVYLCASSPTGLSGANVLTFGAGSRLTVL.

The chain is built from TRBV6-2 or TRBV6-3 and TRBJ2-4, with a tentative D call TRBD2 (5 bases). Germline values: CDR1 MNHEY, CDR2 SVGEGT. V shed 5 bases and J shed 15 bases, with 17 bases lying between them. This CDR3 comprises 12 residues. DNA of the CDR3: TGTGCCAGCAGTCCCCTGACGTGGGAGAGGTACTTC. Protein product: CASSPLTWERYF.

The V call is TRBV11-1, the J call TRBJ2-6; 10 bases match TRBD2. Germline assignment: CDR1 SGHAT and CDR2 FQDESV (reference sequence). The trim removed 4 bases at V and 1 base at J, leaving 7 bases unmatched. This CDR3 is built from 18 residues. As DNA, the CDR3 is TGTGCCAGCAGCTCCCTAGCTAGCGGGAGTTCTGGGGCCAACGTCCTGACTTTC. It yields the protein CASSSLASGSSGANVLTF.

The CDR3 loop reads CSRRGETGVTDTQYF. The CDR3 DNA reads TGCAGCCGCCGGGGGGAGACAGGGGTCACAGATACGCAGTATTTT. This chain connects TRBV29-1 to TRBJ2-3, with TRBD1 as a possible D gene (8 bases). Germline-derived CDR1 and CDR2 are SQVTM and ANQGSEA. V lost 8 bases to trimming and J lost 2 bases, with 20 bases between them. This CDR3 spans 15 amino acids.

Ten or more counts support this clonotype. One junction end does not reproduce the germline sequence, and a read error may be involved. The chain carries TRBV7-7 and TRBJ2-5, with D possibly matching TRBD2 (6 bases). The germline V gene encodes CDR1 SSHAT and CDR2 FNYEAQ (reference sequence). CDR3 length equals 14 residues. The CDR3 loop reads CASSPGLDKKTQYF. The CDR3 coding sequence is TGTGCTAGCAGTCCGGGACTCGACAAAAAGACCCAGTACTTC.

In the case of this clonotype: The missing conserved phenylalanine or tryptophan at the end of this CDR3 makes a read error likely. The DNA is left out, because the CDR3 cannot be placed on it with certainty; the CDR3 is given as TCRdb lists it. The chain uses TRBV9 and TRBJ2-7; TRBD2 reflects the table's D call only, with no check against the DNA. Germline CDR1 is SGDLS and CDR2 is YYNGEE. Counting both end residues, the CDR3 totals 8 amino acids. CDR3: CASTPGTS.

This clonotype was observed once. This chain connects TRBV29-1 to TRBJ2-7; 13 nucleotides line up with TRBD2. Trimming cost V 8 bases and J 2 bases; bases outside gene matches: 6. CDR1 is SQVTM and CDR2 is ANQGSEA in the germline V gene. The CDR3 loop spans 14 amino acids. CDR3 region: CSSAGLAGAYEQYF. The DNA of the CDR3 is TGCAGCAGTGCCGGACTAGCGGGAGCCTACGAGCAGTACTTC.

At least ten counts were recorded for this clonotype. This sequence joins TRBV10-3 and TRBJ2-5, with D perhaps matching TRBD1 or TRBD2 (5 bases each). This CDR3 has 17 amino acids. The germline gives CDR1 ENHRY, CDR2 SYGVKD. Trimming removed 8 bases from V and 4 bases from J, with 26 bases in between. The DNA for the CDR3 is TGTGCCATCCAACCGGGACGGGGCCAGGGCTCTCGAGAGACCCAGTACTTC. This encodes CAIQPGRGQGSRETQYF.

This clonotype occurred a few times. This rearrangement joins TRBV24-1 to TRBJ2-5; possibly TRBD1 for D (6 bases). CDR1 KGHDR and CDR2 SFDVKD come from the germline V gene. The CDR3 sequence is 17 residues long. V lost 3 bases, J lost 5 bases, and 21 bases lay in between. The CDR3 here is CATSDPIGGERRETQYF. In nucleotides, the CDR3 is TGTGCCACCAGTGATCCCATTGGGGGCGAGAGGAGGGAGACCCAGTACTTC.